These T cell receptor beta chains were read from a single sample in a study of blood T cell repertoires in COVID-19. This table comes from immunoSEQ multiplex PCR, and its TCRdb copy is limited to in-frame clones, with some not included. In the table there are approximately 10,000 clones, roughly 81% of which are singletons. The source material was peripheral blood. These receptors all come from a man in his 60s with active COVID-19. The CDR3 runs from the conserved cysteine through the conserved F or W. The D gene is left open where the match is weak. Part of the rows lack a size; the others show once, few, many or a class for expanded clones.

>TRBJ1-1|TRBD1|.|TRBV27
TGTGCCAGCAGTGCGTCGACAGGGGGAGATACTGAAGCTTTCTTT
CASSASTGGDTEAFF
>TRBJ1-2|.|few|TRBV19
TGTGCCAGTAGTCAAGCGCAGGGAAGTAACTATGGCTACACCTTC
CASSQAQGSNYGYTF
>TRBJ1-4|.|.|TRBV20-1
TGCAGTGCTAGTTGGAGTGAAAAACTGTTTTTT
CSASWSEKLFF
>TRBJ2-7|.|.|TRBV10-3
TGTGCCATCAGTGAGGGAGCGAACGAGCAGTACTTC
CAISEGANEQYF
>TRBJ1-2|TRBD1|.|TRBV28
TGTGCCAGCCCCCCAGGGGGAGGTAACTATGGCTACACCTTC
CASPPGGGNYGYTF
>TRBJ1-6|TRBD1|.|TRBV7-2
TGTGCCAGCAGCTTAGGACAGGGCGTTTCAAGATCACCCCTCCACTTT
CASSLGQGVSRSPLHF
>TRBJ2-7|.|.|TRBV5-1
TGCGCCAGCAGCTACATGCAGGGATACGAGCAGTACTTC
CASSYMQGYEQYF
>TRBJ2-5|TRBD2|.|TRBV18
TGTGCCAGCTCAGTTAGCGGGGCCAAACAAGAGACCCAGTACTTC
CASSVSGAKQETQYF
>TRBJ1-1|.|.|TRBV2
TGTGCCAGCAGTGTGGGACAAAGCATGAACACTGAAGCTTTCTTT
CASSVGQSMNTEAFF
>TRBJ1-2|.|few|TRBV5-6
TGTGCCAGCAGCGAGGCGGTAGGCAGAGCCAGCAAAGTCTACACCTTC
CASSEAVGRASKVYTF
>TRBJ1-5|TRBD1|.|TRBV6-6
TGTGCCAGCAGTTACTCCCCTGCCAGGGGGGATCAGCCCCAGCATTTT
CASSYSPARGDQPQHF
>TRBJ2-2|TRBD2|.|TRBV5-1
TGCGCCAGCAGCTTAACCCTAGCGGGAGCCGGGGAGCTGTTTTTT
CASSLTLAGAGELFF
>TRBJ1-6|.|.|TRBV7-3
TGTGCCAGCAGCCCCGGGTTCAATTCACCCCTCCACTTT
CASSPGFNSPLHF
>TRBJ2-5|.|.|TRBV21-1
TGTGCCAGCAGCAAAAGGCTGAGGGTGGGTAAAGAGACCCAGTACTTC
CASSKRLRVGKETQYF
>TRBJ1-1|.|once|TRBV9
TGTGCCAGCAGCGCGGGGGTAGCGGACACTGAAGCTTTCTTT
CASSAGVADTEAFF
>TRBJ2-3|.|.|TRBV7-3
TGTGCCAGCAGCTTAAAGGGGTTCAGGGGGGAGCGGCCAGATACGCAGTATTTT
CASSLKGFRGERPDTQYF
>TRBJ1-2|.|.|TRBV27
TGTGCCAGCAGTCCTAAGGCGGCAGGGGTCAGCTATGGCTACACCTTC
CASSPKAAGVSYGYTF
>TRBJ1-1|.|few|TRBV28
TGTGCCAGATCCTCCGCAGGGTTCCTCTTTGGCACTGAAGCTTTCTTT
CARSSAGFLFGTEAFF
>TRBJ1-2|TRBD1|.|TRBV30
TGTGCCTGGACCCCCGGGACAGGGAGCCTCTATGGCTACACCTTC
CAWTPGTGSLYGYTF
>TRBJ1-2|.|.|TRBV5-1
TGCGCCAGCAGCTCAACCGGGACATTTGATGGCTACACCTTC
CASSSTGTFDGYTF
>TRBJ2-6|.|.|TRBV19
TGTGCCAGTAGTATACTGTGGAGTGGGGCCAACGTCCTGACTTTC
CASSILWSGANVLTF
>TRBJ2-7|.|once|TRBV28
TGTGCCAGCAGTTTTTCTGGGACTTACGAGCAGTACTTC
CASSFSGTYEQYF
>TRBJ2-2|TRBD1|.|TRBV25-1
TGTGCCAGCACTGATCGGGACAGGGTATACACCGGGGAGCTGTTTTTT
CASTDRDRVYTGELFF
>TRBJ2-2|.|few|TRBV7-2
TGTGCCAGCAGCTTAAGGGAGACAGGCGGGAGTTTCCCCGGGGAGCTGTTTTTT
CASSLRETGGSFPGELFF
>TRBJ1-1|.|.|TRBV19
TGTGCCAGTAGTATGGGCCGTAACACTGAAGCTTTCTTT
CASSMGRNTEAFF
>TRBJ1-5|.|.|TRBV5-1
TGCGCCAGCAGCTTAGGACAGAATAGCAATCAGCCCCAGCATTTT
CASSLGQNSNQPQHF
>TRBJ1-2|.|.|TRBV7-2
TGTGCCAGCAGCTTAGAGGTTCAGGGGTACTATGGCTACACCTTC
CASSLEVQGYYGYTF
>TRBJ2-4|.|few|TRBV6-5
TGTGCCAGCAGTTCACTAGACAATATAGCCAAAAACATTCAGTACTTC
CASSSLDNIAKNIQYF
>TRBJ2-5|.|.|TRBV5-4
TGTGCCAGCAGCCCCGGGATCCAAGAGACCCAGTACTTC
CASSPGIQETQYF
>TRBJ2-4|TRBD1|.|TRBV11-2
TGTGCCAGCAGCTTGGAAGGGGGCGAAAAGGGGAACATTCAGTACTTC
CASSLEGGEKGNIQYF
>TRBJ1-2|TRBD1|.|TRBV20-1
TGCAGTGCTAGTTTTCGAATCCTTACGACAGGGGGAGGGAGGATTAGTACCTATGGCTACACCTTC
CSASFRILTTGGGRISTYGYTF
>TRBJ2-3|.|.|TRBV11-2
TGTGCCAGCAGCTTAGAGGGACTCACAGATACGCAGTATTTT
CASSLEGLTDTQYF
>TRBJ1-5|.|.|TRBV19
TGTGCCAGTAGTATAGTTAAGAGCGTGGGCAATCAGCCCCAGCATTTT
CASSIVKSVGNQPQHF
>TRBJ1-1|.|.|TRBV6-6
TGTGCCAGCAGTTCCTTGGGAATAGGAAACGGGGGGAGAGCTTTCTTT
CASSSLGIGNGGRAFF
>TRBJ1-5|TRBD1|.|TRBV4-3
TGCGCCAGCAGCCAAGATGCTTCGGGACAGGGTCATCAGCCCCAGCATTTT
CASSQDASGQGHQPQHF
>TRBJ2-1|.|.|TRBV30
TGTGCCTGGTCTCTTGACAATGAGCAGTTCTTC
CAWSLDNEQFF
>TRBJ2-1|.|.|TRBV6-4
TGTGCCAGCAGTGACTCCACAGTGCGGGGGCAGTTCTTC
CASSDSTVRGQFF
>TRBJ2-2|TRBD2|.|TRBV4-1
TGCGCCAGCAGCCAAGAGACTAGCGGGGGGGCCGCCGGGGAGCTGTTTTTT
CASSQETSGGAAGELFF
>TRBJ1-2|.|few|TRBV5-8
TGTGCCAGCAGCTATCGGAGGGGGGGGCGCCTTTTCTATGGCTACACCTTC
CASSYRRGGRLFYGYTF
>TRBJ1-6|.|.|TRBV28
TGTGCCAGCCGCTCGGGGGGTAATTCACCCCTCCACTTT
CASRSGGNSPLHF
>TRBJ1-6|.|.|TRBV7-2
TGTGCCAGCAGCTTAGCGCCCGGAGTGGGTTCACCCCTCCACTTT
CASSLAPGVGSPLHF
>TRBJ1-2|TRBD1|.|TRBV10-1
TGCGCCAGCAAAAAAGGACAGGACCGACTATATGGCTACACCTTC
CASKKGQDRLYGYTF
>TRBJ2-1|TRBD2|once|TRBV7-2
TGTGCCAGCAGCTCCGCCTTTGCTAGCGGGAGTCGAGAGCAGTTCTTC
CASSSAFASGSREQFF
>TRBJ2-5|TRBD1|few|TRBV29-1
TGCAGCGTCATTAGGACAGGGGGGAGAGAGACCCAGTACTTC
CSVIRTGGRETQYF
>TRBJ2-5|TRBD1|.|TRBV24-1
TGTGCCACCAGTGACCAGGGGACAGGGGCTGGGGAGACCCAGTACTTC
CATSDQGTGAGETQYF
>TRBJ2-2|.|.|TRBV7-2
TGTGCCATCTCTGAGGGGGGGCCCCCCGGGGAGCTGTTTTTT
CAISEGGPPGELFF
>TRBJ2-5|TRBD1|.|TRBV7-9
TGTGCCAGCCAGGGACAGCAAGAGACCCAGTACTTC
CASQGQQETQYF
>TRBJ2-7|TRBD1|.|TRBV6-2/TRBV6-3
TGTGCCAGCAGTACCTGGGACAGGGGCTCCTACGAGCAGTACTTC
CASSTWDRGSYEQYF
>TRBJ1-5|.|.|TRBV15
TGTGCCACCAGCAGGGGGACAACTAGCAATCAGCCCCAGCATTTT
CATSRGTTSNQPQHF
>TRBJ1-4|TRBD1|.|TRBV3-1/TRBV3-2
TGTGCCAGCAGCCAAGTAGGTCAGGGGGCCGCTAATGAAAAACTGTTTTTT
CASSQVGQGAANEKLFF